This is a list of T cell receptor beta chains from one sample in a study of blood T cell repertoires in COVID-19. TCRdb keeps only in-frame clones here, not all; method: immunoSEQ multiplex PCR. The table lists over 50,000 clones, approximately 86% of them singletons. The specimen sequenced was peripheral blood. The receptors were gathered from a man aged 70-80 years with active COVID-19. Each CDR3 is given with its conserved first and last residue. The order of the fields is CDR3 protein, V gene, J gene.

CAISLRTGEAEQYF	TRBV10-3	TRBJ2-7
CASSERGGPYEQYF	TRBV7-3	TRBJ2-7
CASSAEGGGASGNTIYF	TRBV9	TRBJ1-3
CASSEAVGNTEAFF	TRBV6-1	TRBJ1-1
CSVVADYGYTF	TRBV29-1	TRBJ1-2
CASSIGQGAQLLNYEQYF	TRBV19	TRBJ2-7
CASSLTSGGHEQYF	TRBV6-5	TRBJ2-7
CASSPPPGTSGGYEQYF	TRBV18	TRBJ2-7
CASSLFAGNEKLFF	TRBV7-8	TRBJ1-4
CATSDDRSSSYNEQFF	TRBV24-1	TRBJ2-1
CASSLDKGVDGYTF	TRBV11-2	TRBJ1-2
CSVRGATANEKLFF	TRBV29-1	TRBJ1-4
CASSIEGLRAHGYTF	TRBV19	TRBJ1-2
CASSRQGRDTGELFF	TRBV5-4	TRBJ2-2
CATYRGQEYYNEQFF	TRBV5-4	TRBJ2-1
CASSLGLAAGEQYF	TRBV5-1	TRBJ2-7
CASSSRLDEQFF	TRBV6-2/TRBV6-3	TRBJ2-1
CATSDSGTHNQPQHF	TRBV24-1	TRBJ1-5
CASTLGGQGLRGYTF	TRBV5-6	TRBJ1-2
CASSPWGADSYNEQFF	TRBV5-4	TRBJ2-1
CASTRQGADEQYF	TRBV6-5	TRBJ2-7
CASRPGWKPQHF	TRBV6-5	TRBJ1-5
CASSSYHNEQFF	TRBV5-4	TRBJ2-1
CASSLPAAAEAFF	TRBV6-6	TRBJ1-1
CASSPRTGENNEQFF	TRBV7-6	TRBJ2-1